This is a list of T cell receptor beta chains from one sample in a study of OX40 agonist ivuxolimab in advanced cancers. Sequencing used immunoSEQ multiplex PCR; TCRdb keeps in-frame clones, though not all of them. The sample has 70,000 to 100,000 clones, 90% seen once. The source was CD4+ or CD8+ T cells sorted from blood, collected in a trial of the OX40 agonist ivuxolimab. These TCRs come from an adult with an advanced solid tumor such as melanoma, head and neck, liver or kidney cancer. The CDR3 runs from the conserved cysteine through the conserved F or W. D genes are given only for firm matches. A clone size is listed for some rows: how often the clone was seen (once, few, many), or a class if it is expanded.

V gene: TRBV27
clone size: -
D gene: -
J gene: TRBJ1-1
CDR3 DNA: TGTGCCAGCAGTTTGATGGACACGAACACTGAAGCTTTCTTT
CDR3 protein: CASSLMDTNTEAFF

V gene: TRBV19
clone size: -
D gene: -
J gene: TRBJ1-1
CDR3 DNA: TGTGCCAGTACCCTGCGGCAGGCAAGCACTGAAGCTTTCTTT
CDR3 protein: CASTLRQASTEAFF

V gene: TRBV28
clone size: -
D gene: -
J gene: TRBJ2-7
CDR3 DNA: TGTGCCGTCGGAGGCAGGATATCCTACGAGCAGTACTTC
CDR3 protein: CAVGGRISYEQYF

V gene: TRBV6-4
clone size: -
D gene: -
J gene: TRBJ2-6
CDR3 DNA: TGTGCCAGCAGTGACTCTGACAGCTCTGGGGCCAACGTCCTGACTTTC
CDR3 protein: CASSDSDSSGANVLTF

V gene: TRBV2
clone size: -
D gene: TRBD2
J gene: TRBJ2-5
CDR3 DNA: TGTGCCAGCAATTGGGAGACTAGCGGGAAGGAAGAGACCCAGTACTTC
CDR3 protein: CASNWETSGKEETQYF

V gene: TRBV4-2
clone size: -
D gene: TRBD2
J gene: TRBJ2-3
CDR3 DNA: TGTGCCAGCAACCCACCGGGACTAGCGGGATTTAGCACACATACGCAGTATTTT
CDR3 protein: CASNPPGLAGFSTHTQYF

V gene: TRBV5-1
clone size: once
D gene: TRBD1
J gene: TRBJ2-1
CDR3 DNA: TGCGCCAGCAGCTTGGGGACAGGGTATTCGGGTGAGCAGTTCTTC
CDR3 protein: CASSLGTGYSGEQFF

V gene: TRBV6-4
clone size: once
D gene: -
J gene: TRBJ1-1
CDR3 DNA: TGTGCCAGCAGTGACTCGAATCCGGGGGAAGCTTTCTTT
CDR3 protein: CASSDSNPGEAFF

V gene: TRBV11-3
clone size: few
D gene: -
J gene: TRBJ2-1
CDR3 DNA: TGTGCCAGCAGCTGGAGGGGAGTAGGGGCTGAGCAGTTCTTC
CDR3 protein: CASSWRGVGAEQFF

V gene: TRBV4-1
clone size: -
D gene: -
J gene: TRBJ2-4
CDR3 DNA: TGCGCCAGCAGCCAAACACCCCCAGGCCGGACAGAAAACATTCAGTACTTC
CDR3 protein: CASSQTPPGRTENIQYF

V gene: TRBV2
clone size: -
D gene: -
J gene: TRBJ1-5
CDR3 DNA: TGTGCCAGCAGTGGACAGACTTTCAATCAGCCCCAGCATTTT
CDR3 protein: CASSGQTFNQPQHF

V gene: TRBV28
clone size: -
D gene: TRBD1
J gene: TRBJ1-1
CDR3 DNA: TGTGCCAGCAGTTTACCGGGACAGATAGAATGGGACACTGAAGCTTTCTTT
CDR3 protein: CASSLPGQIEWDTEAFF

V gene: TRBV12-5
clone size: -
D gene: TRBD2
J gene: TRBJ2-2
CDR3 DNA: TGTGCTAGTGGTTTGGCCCTAGGCAAGCGGGAGGGCCCAGGAGGCACCGGGGAGCTGTTTTTT
CDR3 protein: CASGLALGKREGPGGTGELFF

V gene: TRBV27
clone size: -
D gene: -
J gene: TRBJ2-1
CDR3 DNA: TGTGCCAGCATCGAAGTGGGCAGCCTGATACTAGGGGTACATAATGAGCAGTTCTTC
CDR3 protein: CASIEVGSLILGVHNEQFF

V gene: TRBV10-1
clone size: -
D gene: -
J gene: TRBJ1-1
CDR3 DNA: TGCGCCAGCAGTGAGGGGGTGAACACTGAAGCTTTCTTT
CDR3 protein: CASSEGVNTEAFF

V gene: TRBV21-1
clone size: -
D gene: -
J gene: TRBJ2-7
CDR3 DNA: TGTGCCAGCAGCAATTGGGGCCGAACAGGGTCCCGATACTACGAGCAGTACTTC
CDR3 protein: CASSNWGRTGSRYYEQYF

V gene: TRBV6-6
clone size: -
D gene: TRBD1
J gene: TRBJ1-5
CDR3 DNA: TGTGCCAGCAGTTACTCGTGGGACAGGGATCAGCCCCAGCATTTT
CDR3 protein: CASSYSWDRDQPQHF

V gene: TRBV27
clone size: -
D gene: TRBD1
J gene: TRBJ1-1
CDR3 DNA: TGTGCCAGCAGTTCGGGACAGATGAACACTGAAGCTTTCTTT
CDR3 protein: CASSSGQMNTEAFF

V gene: TRBV6-5
clone size: -
D gene: -
J gene: TRBJ1-4
CDR3 DNA: TGTGCCAGCAGACTACGATCGGGGATCGGTGAAAAACTGTTTTTT
CDR3 protein: CASRLRSGIGEKLFF

V gene: TRBV27
clone size: -
D gene: TRBD2
J gene: TRBJ2-2
CDR3 DNA: TGTGCCAGCAGTTTTCCTAGCGGTACCGGGGAGCTGTTTTTT
CDR3 protein: CASSFPSGTGELFF

V gene: TRBV19
clone size: -
D gene: -
J gene: TRBJ2-3
CDR3 DNA: TGTGCCAGTAGCTTCCCGGGGGAGGCAGATACGCAGTATTTT
CDR3 protein: CASSFPGEADTQYF

V gene: TRBV30
clone size: -
D gene: -
J gene: TRBJ2-4
CDR3 DNA: TGTGCCTGGAGTGTACTCAGGGGGGACATTCAGTACTTC
CDR3 protein: CAWSVLRGDIQYF

V gene: TRBV19
clone size: -
D gene: TRBD1
J gene: TRBJ1-1
CDR3 DNA: TGTGCCAGTAGTCCTTCCGGGACAGGGAACACTGAAGCTTTCTTT
CDR3 protein: CASSPSGTGNTEAFF

V gene: TRBV19
clone size: -
D gene: -
J gene: TRBJ2-7
CDR3 DNA: TGTGCCAGTAGTATTCTACTAGCTCGCGAGCAGTACTTC
CDR3 protein: CASSILLAREQYF

V gene: TRBV5-1
clone size: -
D gene: TRBD2
J gene: TRBJ2-1
CDR3 DNA: TGCGCCAGCAGCTTCCTACTAGCGGGAGCCAATGAGCAGTTCTTC
CDR3 protein: CASSFLLAGANEQFF

V gene: TRBV18
clone size: -
D gene: TRBD1
J gene: TRBJ2-7
CDR3 DNA: TGTGCCAGCTCACAGGGACAGGGGGCCGGCGAGCAGTACTTC
CDR3 protein: CASSQGQGAGEQYF

V gene: TRBV11-3
clone size: few
D gene: TRBD1
J gene: TRBJ2-7
CDR3 DNA: TGTGCCAGCAGCTTAGCGACAGGGCTGTACTTC
CDR3 protein: CASSLATGLYF

V gene: TRBV4-1
clone size: few
D gene: -
J gene: TRBJ1-6
CDR3 DNA: TGCGCCAGCAGCCGGGGGACGTTCTCCTATAATTCACCCCTCCACTTT
CDR3 protein: CASSRGTFSYNSPLHF

V gene: TRBV29-1
clone size: -
D gene: -
J gene: TRBJ2-7
CDR3 DNA: TGCAGCGTTGAAAACCAATCCCCCTACGAGCAGTACTTC
CDR3 protein: CSVENQSPYEQYF

V gene: TRBV27
clone size: -
D gene: -
J gene: TRBJ2-7
CDR3 DNA: TGTGCCAGCAGAGGGGGCTACGAGCAGTACTTC
CDR3 protein: CASRGGYEQYF

V gene: TRBV11-2
clone size: -
D gene: TRBD2
J gene: TRBJ2-5
CDR3 DNA: TGTGCCAGCAGCTATACTAGCGGGAGTGAGACCCAGTACTTC
CDR3 protein: CASSYTSGSETQYF

V gene: TRBV5-6
clone size: -
D gene: -
J gene: TRBJ1-1
CDR3 DNA: TGTGCCAGCAGCTTGCGCGGGAAGAACACTGAAGCTTTCTTT
CDR3 protein: CASSLRGKNTEAFF

V gene: TRBV6-5
clone size: -
D gene: TRBD1
J gene: TRBJ2-1
CDR3 DNA: TGTGCCAGCAGTTACTCGAGGGGGCATGAGCAGTTCTTC
CDR3 protein: CASSYSRGHEQFF

V gene: TRBV6-5
clone size: -
D gene: TRBD1
J gene: TRBJ1-5
CDR3 DNA: TGTGCCAGCAGTTCCGGGACAGGGGGCGGCCAGCCCCAGCATTTT
CDR3 protein: CASSSGTGGGQPQHF

V gene: TRBV7-6
clone size: -
D gene: TRBD1
J gene: TRBJ2-7
CDR3 DNA: TGTGCCAGCAGCGACAGGGGTACCCACGAGCAGTACTTC
CDR3 protein: CASSDRGTHEQYF

V gene: TRBV27
clone size: -
D gene: -
J gene: TRBJ2-5
CDR3 DNA: TGTGCCAGCAGTTTGGTCGGAGGGGCCCAGTACTTC
CDR3 protein: CASSLVGGAQYF

V gene: TRBV6-5
clone size: -
D gene: -
J gene: TRBJ2-7
CDR3 DNA: TGTGCCAGCAGCTACCGTGGGGGGCCTGCCTACGAGCAGTACTTC
CDR3 protein: CASSYRGGPAYEQYF

V gene: TRBV12-5
clone size: -
D gene: TRBD2
J gene: TRBJ2-1
CDR3 DNA: TGTGCTAGTGGTTTTGGAGCGGGAGTAGTCTACAATGAGCAGTTCTTC
CDR3 protein: CASGFGAGVVYNEQFF